This T cell receptor beta chain was sequenced in a study of blood T cell repertoires in COVID-19. Across the study: The study drew acute and convalescent COVID-19 samples from the United States, Italy and Spain. The cDNA or gDNA used as material had been derived from T cells, B-cell-depleted T cells, or PBMCs.

Germline CDR1 MNHNS, CDR2 SASEGT. V was shortened by 2 bases and J by 0 bases, with 16 bases between the two germline ends. The CDR3 sequence is 17 residues long. The data were produced by immunoSEQ multiplex PCR, yet TCRdb's version contains in-frame clones alone and is incomplete. The data show 97,000 or so clones, about nine tenths seen once. The receptor was derived from a man aged 55 to 70 with acute or convalescent COVID-19. The chain uses TRBV6-1 and TRBJ1-1, with D perhaps TRBD1 (6 bases). Sequences were obtained from peripheral blood. CDR3 DNA: TGTGCCAGCAGTGAATGGATAAGGGGGGGAATGAACACTGAAGCTTTCTTT. Translated, it gives CASSEWIRGGMNTEAFF.